These 17 T cell receptor beta chains share one sample of origin, sequenced in a study of OX40 agonist ivuxolimab in advanced cancers. Sequencing used immunoSEQ multiplex PCR; TCRdb keeps in-frame clones, though not all of them. The sample lists tens of thousands of clones; about 91% were seen once. Sequenced here: CD4+ or CD8+ T cells sorted from blood, sampled in a trial of the OX40 agonist ivuxolimab. The receptors here all came from an adult with an advanced solid tumor such as melanoma, head and neck, liver or kidney cancer.

The chain is built from TRBV13 and TRBJ2-3; D might be TRBD2 (6 bases). Germline lookup yields CDR1 PRHDT and CDR2 FYEKMQ (reference sequence). The V end was cut by 9 bases, the J end by 1 base, with 11 bases between. CDR3 size: 13 residues. For the CDR3, the DNA is TGTGCCAGTAAGTGGGGGGGCACAGATACGCAGTATTTT. It specifies CASKWGGTDTQYF.

This clone was seen a few times. The gene calls are TRBV29-1 and TRBJ1-5; 9 nucleotides match TRBD1. Germline CDR1 and CDR2: SQVTM and ANQGSEA. This CDR3 spans 14 amino acids. V lost 6 bases, J lost 3 bases, and 6 bases stayed unmatched. CDR3 sequence: CSVKDRGVNQPQHF. CDR3 coding DNA: TGCAGCGTAAAGGACAGGGGAGTCAATCAGCCCCAGCATTTT.

The chain combines TRBV11-2 with TRBJ1-1; D is unclear. The ends were cut back, 8 bases at V and 4 bases at J, with 8 bases in the middle. The CDR3 contains 11 residues. Per the germline V gene, CDR1 is SGHAT and CDR2 is FQNNGV. This CDR3 reads CASAGGTEAFF. As DNA, the CDR3 is TGTGCCAGCGCCGGAGGCACTGAAGCTTTCTTT.

This clone was detected only a few times. The chain uses TRBV28 and TRBJ1-3; D is perhaps TRBD1 (6 bases). CDR3 length: 18 amino acids. Germline CDR1 is MDHEN and CDR2 is SYDVKM. The V end was cut by 5 bases, the J end by 1 base, with 21 bases between. Here the CDR3 reads CASSQGLERLLSGNTIYF. The CDR3 coding sequence is TGTGCCAGCAGTCAGGGGCTTGAGCGCCTGCTTTCTGGAAACACCATATATTTT.

The rearrangement links TRBV6-5 to TRBJ1-1, with TRBD1 matching 8 bases. The CDR3 runs to 15 residues. V shed 8 bases, J shed 5 bases, and the junction held 13 bases outside the gene matches. In germline, CDR1 is MNHEY, CDR2 SVGAGI. As DNA, the CDR3 is TGTGCCAGCTCCCCGGGGGCAGGGGGCTTAACTGAAGCTTTCTTT. Translation gives CASSPGAGGLTEAFF.

V is TRBV4-1 and J is TRBJ2-1, with TRBD2 matching over 11 bases. The length of the CDR3 is 15 residues. The germline CDR1 and CDR2 sequences are MGHRA and YSYEKL. Trimming at V came to 2 bases and at J to 5 bases, leaving 2 bases not matched to a gene. In nucleotides, the CDR3 is TGCGCCAGCAGCCAAATAGCGGGGGGGAACAATGAGCAGTTCTTC. Translated: CASSQIAGGNNEQFF.

The chain joins TRBV27 to TRBJ2-7; D not resolved. The germline V gene has CDR1 MNHEY and CDR2 SMNVEV (reference sequence). This CDR3 has 15 amino acids. The ends were cut back, 3 bases at V and 3 bases at J, with 15 bases in the middle. CDR3 residues: CASSLVPGLVYEQYF. As DNA, the CDR3 is TGTGCCAGCAGTTTGGTCCCCGGGCTAGTCTACGAGCAGTACTTC.

The chain couples TRBV29-1 to TRBJ2-1; TRBD1 aligns across 8 bases. This CDR3 has 14 residues. J lost 5 bases, V lost 8 bases, and 11 bases had no gene match. The germline V gene encodes CDR1 SQVTM and CDR2 ANQGSEA. This chain's CDR3 is CSFSGQGLNNEQFF. The CDR3 DNA is TGCAGCTTTTCAGGACAGGGTCTTAACAATGAGCAGTTCTTC.

With regard to this clone: Because the CDR3's place on the DNA is in doubt, the DNA is left out and the CDR3 is given as listed by TCRdb. CDR3 sequence: CASSSPLQRGDYNEQFF. The genes are TRBV13 and TRBJ2-1; whether TRBD2, the table's D call, matches the DNA was not checked. Germline V gene sequence: CDR1 PRHDT, CDR2 FYEKMQ (reference sequence). The CDR3 spans 17 amino acids, including both terminal residues.

The rearrangement joins TRBV15 to TRBJ1-5, with D unresolved. V was pared by 6 bases and J by 0 bases, with 12 bases between. Germline loops: CDR1 LNHNV, CDR2 YYDKDF (reference sequence). CDR3 length: 15 residues. CDR3 sequence: CATRQRQNSNQPQHF. CDR3 nucleotides: TGTGCCACCAGGCAGCGGCAGAATAGCAATCAGCCCCAGCATTTT.

The CDR3 DNA sequence: TGTGCCAGTAGTGGGTCCGGGGTTCTCTACGAGCAGTACTTC. Translated, it gives CASSGSGVLYEQYF. The chain employs TRBV19 and TRBJ2-7, with D possibly being TRBD2 (5 bases). Trimming pared 5 bases from V and 3 bases from J, leaving 14 bases between. In germline, CDR1 is LNHDA, CDR2 SQIVND (reference sequence). The CDR3 contains 14 residues.

The rearrangement joins TRBV19 to TRBJ2-7; 8 nucleotides agree with TRBD1. Looked up from germline, CDR1 is LNHDA and CDR2 is SQIVND (reference sequence). Unmatched junction bases numbered 6, after V lost 5 bases and J lost 3 bases. CDR3 length: 14 amino acids. As DNA, the CDR3 is TGTGCCAGTAGTTTAACCGGACAGGGCTACGAGCAGTACTTC. Encoded protein: CASSLTGQGYEQYF.

The chain uses TRBV11-2 and TRBJ2-2, with D unresolved. The germline V gene encodes CDR1 SGHAT and CDR2 FQNNGV. Deletions cut 2 bases from V and 5 bases from J, with 3 bases between. This CDR3 is built from 12 residues. The CDR3 loop is CASSLITGELFF. In DNA, the CDR3 is TGTGCCAGCAGCTTAATAACCGGGGAGCTGTTTTTT. The complete variable domain, with remaining parts taken from reference TRBV11-2 and TRBJ2-2, reads EAGVAQSPRYKIIEKRQSVAFWCNPISGHATLYWYQQILGQGPKLLIQFQNNGVVDDSQLPKDRFSAERLKGVDSTLKIQPAKLEDSAVYLCASSLITGELFFGEGSRLTVL.

The chain joins TRBV28 to TRBJ1-5; 7 bases are a match to TRBD1. Germline values: CDR1 MDHEN, CDR2 SYDVKM. The CDR3 covers 15 residues. V dropped 1 base and J dropped 5; count of bases not matched to a gene: 5. The CDR3 bases are TGTGCCAGCAGTTTATACAGGGGAAGAGATCAGCCCCAGCATTTT. Translating gives CASSLYRGRDQPQHF.

The chain couples TRBV20-1 to TRBJ2-1; D remains unclear. CDR3 length equals 10 residues. CDR1 is DFQATT, CDR2 SNEGSKA, per germline (reference sequence). Trimming took off 6 bases at V and 8 bases at J, with 8 bases between the two ends. The CDR3 DNA reads TGCAGTGCGCCCATCCATGAGCAGTTCTTC. Translation gives CSAPIHEQFF.

Only a few counts were recorded for this clone. The chain recombines TRBV6-5 with TRBJ1-5; no clear D gene. CDR3 length: 15 amino acids. V was clipped by 5 bases and J by 1 base, with 12 bases between them. From germline, CDR1 is MNHEY and CDR2 SVGAGI. The CDR3 nucleotides are TGTGCCAGCAGTCCCGCTATAGGGAGCAATCAGCCCCAGCATTTT. Translation: CASSPAIGSNQPQHF.

The J gene is TRBJ1-4, the V gene TRBV10-1; 7 nucleotides line up with TRBD1. The V gene end was trimmed by 6 bases and the J gene end by 6 bases; junction bases not matched to a gene: 10. In germline, CDR1 is WNHNN, CDR2 SYGVQD (reference sequence). CDR3 length equals 15 residues. The CDR3 DNA sequence: TGCGCCAGCAGACCCCCGGGACAGTCGGATGAAAAACTGTTTTTT. This encodes CASRPPGQSDEKLFF.